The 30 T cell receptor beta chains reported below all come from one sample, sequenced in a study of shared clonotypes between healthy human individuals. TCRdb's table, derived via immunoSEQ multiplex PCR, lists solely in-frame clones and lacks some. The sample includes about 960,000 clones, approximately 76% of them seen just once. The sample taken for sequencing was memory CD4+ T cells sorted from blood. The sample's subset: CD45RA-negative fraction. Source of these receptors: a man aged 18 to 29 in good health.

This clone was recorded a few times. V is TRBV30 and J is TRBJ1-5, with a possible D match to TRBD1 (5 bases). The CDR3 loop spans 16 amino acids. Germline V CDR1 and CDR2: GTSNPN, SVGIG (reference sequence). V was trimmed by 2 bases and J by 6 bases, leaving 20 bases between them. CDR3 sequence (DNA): TGTGCCTGGAGTCCCTCTAGAGGGAAGGGGAGTCAGCCCCAGCATTTT. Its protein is CAWSPSRGKGSQPQHF.

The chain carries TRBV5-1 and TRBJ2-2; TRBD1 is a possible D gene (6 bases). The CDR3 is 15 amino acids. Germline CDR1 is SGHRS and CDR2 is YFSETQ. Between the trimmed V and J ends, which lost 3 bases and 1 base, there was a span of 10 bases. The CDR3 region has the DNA TGCGCCAGCAGCTACAGGGAGAGGAACACCGGGGAGCTGTTTTTT. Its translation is CASSYRERNTGELFF.

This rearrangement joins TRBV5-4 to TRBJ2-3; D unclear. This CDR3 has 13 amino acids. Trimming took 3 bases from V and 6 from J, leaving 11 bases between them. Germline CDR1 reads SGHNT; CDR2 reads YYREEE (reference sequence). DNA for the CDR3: TGTGCCAGCAGCTCATACGCTACGGATACGCAGTATTTT. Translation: CASSSYATDTQYF.

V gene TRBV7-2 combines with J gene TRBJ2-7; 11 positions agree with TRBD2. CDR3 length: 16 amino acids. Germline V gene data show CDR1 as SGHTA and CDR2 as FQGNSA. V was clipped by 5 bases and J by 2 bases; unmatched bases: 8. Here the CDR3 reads CASSKGTSGYTYEQYF. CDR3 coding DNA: TGTGCCAGCAGCAAAGGGACTAGCGGTTACACCTACGAGCAGTACTTC.

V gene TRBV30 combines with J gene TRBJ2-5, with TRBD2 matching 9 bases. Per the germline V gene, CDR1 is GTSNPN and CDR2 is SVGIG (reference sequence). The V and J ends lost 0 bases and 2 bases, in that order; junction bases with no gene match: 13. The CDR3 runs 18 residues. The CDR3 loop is CAWSVLRTSVLKQETQYF. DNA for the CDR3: TGTGCCTGGAGTGTACTTAGGACTAGCGTACTAAAACAAGAGACCCAGTACTTC.

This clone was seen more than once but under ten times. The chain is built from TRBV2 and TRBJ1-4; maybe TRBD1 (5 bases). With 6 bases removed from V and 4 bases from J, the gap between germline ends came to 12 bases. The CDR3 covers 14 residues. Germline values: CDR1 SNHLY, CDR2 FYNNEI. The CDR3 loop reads CASRGRGGNEKLFF. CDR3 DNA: TGTGCCAGCAGGGGGAGGGGTGGTAATGAAAAACTGTTTTTT.

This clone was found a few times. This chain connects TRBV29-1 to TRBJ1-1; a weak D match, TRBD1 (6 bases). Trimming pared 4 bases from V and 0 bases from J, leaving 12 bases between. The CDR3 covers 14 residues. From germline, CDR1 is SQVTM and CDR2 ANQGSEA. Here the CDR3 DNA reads TGCAGCGTTGCTGCCGGGACACTGAACACTGAAGCTTTCTTT. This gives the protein CSVAAGTLNTEAFF.

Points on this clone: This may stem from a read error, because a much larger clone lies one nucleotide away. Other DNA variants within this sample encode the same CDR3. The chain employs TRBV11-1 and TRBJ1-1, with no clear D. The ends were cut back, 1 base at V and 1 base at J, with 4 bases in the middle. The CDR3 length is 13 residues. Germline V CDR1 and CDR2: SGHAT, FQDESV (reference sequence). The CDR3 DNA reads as TGTGCCAGCAGCTTAGGGCGGAACACTGAAGCTTTCTTT. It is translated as CASSLGRNTEAFF.

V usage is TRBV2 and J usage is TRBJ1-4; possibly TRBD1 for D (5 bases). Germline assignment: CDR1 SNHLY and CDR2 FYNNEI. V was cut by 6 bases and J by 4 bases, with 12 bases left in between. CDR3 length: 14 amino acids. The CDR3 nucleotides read TGTGCCAGCAGGCCCAGGGTCAGTAATGAAAAACTGTTTTTT. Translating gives CASRPRVSNEKLFF. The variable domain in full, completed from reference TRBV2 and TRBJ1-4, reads EPEVTQTPSHQVTQMGQEVILRCVPISNHLYFYWYRQILGQKVEFLVSFYNNEISEKSEIFDDQFSVERPDGSNFTLKIRSTKLEDSAMYFCASRPRVSNEKLFFGSGTQLSVL.

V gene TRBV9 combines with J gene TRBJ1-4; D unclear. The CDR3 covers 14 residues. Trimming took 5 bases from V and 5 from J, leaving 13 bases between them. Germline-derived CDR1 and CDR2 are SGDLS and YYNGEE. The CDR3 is CASSLNQANEKLFF. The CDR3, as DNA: TGTGCCAGCAGTCTTAATCAGGCCAATGAAAAACTGTTTTTT.

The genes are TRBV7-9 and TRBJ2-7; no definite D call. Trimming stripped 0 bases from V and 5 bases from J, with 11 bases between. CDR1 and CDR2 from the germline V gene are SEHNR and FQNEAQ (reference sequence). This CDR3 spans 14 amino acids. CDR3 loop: CASSLARPGDEQYF. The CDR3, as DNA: TGTGCCAGCAGCTTAGCGCGGCCTGGGGACGAGCAGTACTTC.

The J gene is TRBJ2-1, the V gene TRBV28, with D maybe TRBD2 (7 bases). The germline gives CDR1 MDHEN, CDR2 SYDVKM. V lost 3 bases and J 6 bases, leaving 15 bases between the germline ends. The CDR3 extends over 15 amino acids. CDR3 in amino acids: CASSFSRGGVNEQFF. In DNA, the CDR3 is TGTGCCAGCAGTTTCTCTAGGGGGGGCGTCAATGAGCAGTTCTTC.

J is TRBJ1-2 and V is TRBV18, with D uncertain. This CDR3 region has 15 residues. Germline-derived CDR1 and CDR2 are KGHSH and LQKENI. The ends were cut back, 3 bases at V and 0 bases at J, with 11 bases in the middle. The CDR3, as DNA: TGTGCCAGCTCACCGCTTAGAGACGCTAACTATGGCTACACCTTC. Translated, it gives CASSPLRDANYGYTF.

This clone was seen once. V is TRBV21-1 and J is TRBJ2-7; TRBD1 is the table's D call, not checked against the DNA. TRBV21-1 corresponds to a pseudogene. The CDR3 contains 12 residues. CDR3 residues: CASTRQGYEQYF. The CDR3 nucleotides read TGTGCCAGCACCAGGCAGGGCTACGAGCAGTACTTC.

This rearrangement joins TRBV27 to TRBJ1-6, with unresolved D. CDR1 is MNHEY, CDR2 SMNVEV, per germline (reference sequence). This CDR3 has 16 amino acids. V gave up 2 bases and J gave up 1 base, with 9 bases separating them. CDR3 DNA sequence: TGTGCCAGCAGTTTACGGCCGGGTTCCTATAATTCACCCCTCCACTTT. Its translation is CASSLRPGSYNSPLHF.

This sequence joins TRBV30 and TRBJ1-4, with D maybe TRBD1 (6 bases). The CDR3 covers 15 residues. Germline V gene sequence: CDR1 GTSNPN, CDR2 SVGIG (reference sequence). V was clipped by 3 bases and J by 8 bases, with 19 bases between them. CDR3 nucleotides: TGTGCCTGGAGGGCACAAGGGGGGTTAAGGGAAAAACTGTTTTTT. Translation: CAWRAQGGLREKLFF.

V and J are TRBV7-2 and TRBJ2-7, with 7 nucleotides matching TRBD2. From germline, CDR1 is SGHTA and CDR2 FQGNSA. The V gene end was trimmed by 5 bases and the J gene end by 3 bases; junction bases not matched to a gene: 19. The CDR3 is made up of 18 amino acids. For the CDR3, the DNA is TGTGCCAGCAGCCCACCAACGGGAGTGGCGGGGGTTAACTACGAGCAGTACTTC. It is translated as CASSPPTGVAGVNYEQYF.

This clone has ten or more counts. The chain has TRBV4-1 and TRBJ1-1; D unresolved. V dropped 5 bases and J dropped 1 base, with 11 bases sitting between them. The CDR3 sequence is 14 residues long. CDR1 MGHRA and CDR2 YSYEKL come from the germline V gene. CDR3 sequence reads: CASSGPLKNTEAFF. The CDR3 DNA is TGCGCCAGCAGCGGCCCCCTTAAGAACACTGAAGCTTTCTTT.

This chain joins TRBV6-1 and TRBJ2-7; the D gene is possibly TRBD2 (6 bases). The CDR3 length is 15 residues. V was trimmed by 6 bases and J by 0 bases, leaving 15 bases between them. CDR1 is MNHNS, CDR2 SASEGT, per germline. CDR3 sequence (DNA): TGTGCCAGCAGCGGGCCCCAGCGGGTCTCCTACGAGCAGTACTTC. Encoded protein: CASSGPQRVSYEQYF.

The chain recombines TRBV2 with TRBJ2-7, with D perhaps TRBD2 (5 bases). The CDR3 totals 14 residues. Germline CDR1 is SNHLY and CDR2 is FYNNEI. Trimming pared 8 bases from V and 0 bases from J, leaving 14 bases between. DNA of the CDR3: TGTGCCAGCGGGAGATCCCCTGCCTCCTACGAGCAGTACTTC. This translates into CASGRSPASYEQYF. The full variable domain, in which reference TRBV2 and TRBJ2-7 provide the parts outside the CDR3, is EPEVTQTPSHQVTQMGQEVILRCVPISNHLYFYWYRQILGQKVEFLVSFYNNEISEKSEIFDDQFSVERPDGSNFTLKIRSTKLEDSAMYFCASGRSPASYEQYFGPGTRLTVT.

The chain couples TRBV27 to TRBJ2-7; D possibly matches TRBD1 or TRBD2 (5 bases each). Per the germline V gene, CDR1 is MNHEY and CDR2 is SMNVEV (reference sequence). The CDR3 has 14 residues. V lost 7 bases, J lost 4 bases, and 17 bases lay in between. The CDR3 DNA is TGTGCCAGCACCTCCGGGACCATTCCGTACGAGCAGTACTTC. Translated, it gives CASTSGTIPYEQYF.

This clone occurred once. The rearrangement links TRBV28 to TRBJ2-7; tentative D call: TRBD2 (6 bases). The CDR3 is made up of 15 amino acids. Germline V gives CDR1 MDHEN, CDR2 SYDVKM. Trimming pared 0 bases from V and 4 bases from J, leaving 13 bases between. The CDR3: CASSLWEAGAYEQYF. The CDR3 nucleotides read TGTGCCAGCAGTTTATGGGAAGCGGGCGCGTACGAGCAGTACTTC.

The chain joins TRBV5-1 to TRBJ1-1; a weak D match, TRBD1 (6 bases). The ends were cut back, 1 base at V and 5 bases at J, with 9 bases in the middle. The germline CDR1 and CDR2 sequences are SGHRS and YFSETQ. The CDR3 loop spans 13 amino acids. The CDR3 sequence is CASSLSQGTEAFF. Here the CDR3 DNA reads TGCGCCAGCAGCTTGTCCCAGGGGACTGAAGCTTTCTTT.

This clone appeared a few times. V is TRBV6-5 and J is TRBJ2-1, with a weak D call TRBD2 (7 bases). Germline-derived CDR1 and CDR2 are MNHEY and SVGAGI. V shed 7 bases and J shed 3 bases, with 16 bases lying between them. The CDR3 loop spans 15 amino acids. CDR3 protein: CASIPPGGRYNEQFF. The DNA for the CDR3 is TGTGCCAGCATTCCCCCGGGGGGCCGCTACAATGAGCAGTTCTTC.

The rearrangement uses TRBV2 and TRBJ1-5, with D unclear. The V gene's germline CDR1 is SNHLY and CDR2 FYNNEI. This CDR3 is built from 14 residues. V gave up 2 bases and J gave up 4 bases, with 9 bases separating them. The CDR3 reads CASSETSANQPQHF. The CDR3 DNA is TGTGCCAGCAGTGAAACCTCGGCAAATCAGCCCCAGCATTTT.

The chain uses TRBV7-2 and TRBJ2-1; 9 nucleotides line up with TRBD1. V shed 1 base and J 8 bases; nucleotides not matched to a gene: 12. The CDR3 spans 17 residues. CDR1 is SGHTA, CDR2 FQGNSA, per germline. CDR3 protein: CASSLGVPGQGSYEQFF. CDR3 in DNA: TGTGCCAGCAGCTTAGGAGTCCCGGGACAGGGATCCTATGAGCAGTTCTTC.

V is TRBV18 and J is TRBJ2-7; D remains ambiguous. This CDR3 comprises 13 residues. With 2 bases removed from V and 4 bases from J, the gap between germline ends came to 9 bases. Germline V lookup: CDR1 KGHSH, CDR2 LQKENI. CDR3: CASSPSLVYEQYF. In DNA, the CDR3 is TGTGCCAGCTCACCAAGTCTAGTTTACGAGCAGTACTTC.

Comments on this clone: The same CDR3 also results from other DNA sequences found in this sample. CDR3 region: CASSRTGSGNTEAFF. The CDR3 nucleotides are TGCGCCAGCTCCCGGACAGGGTCGGGGAACACTGAAGCTTTCTTT. V is TRBV5-1 and J is TRBJ1-1; 8 nucleotides agree with TRBD1. Germline V lookup: CDR1 SGHRS, CDR2 YFSETQ. CDR3 size: 15 residues. V lost 7 bases to trimming and J lost 1 base; unmatched junction nucleotides: 9.

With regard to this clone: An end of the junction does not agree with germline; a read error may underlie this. The CDR3 sequence: CASSPGLAGREQYF. DNA of the CDR3: TGTGCTAGCAGCCCAGGACTAGCGGGACGTGAGCAGTACTTC. The V gene is TRBV7-7, the J gene TRBJ2-7; 12 bases align to TRBD2. The CDR3 sequence is 14 residues long. CDR1 is SSHAT and CDR2 is FNYEAQ in the germline V gene (reference sequence).

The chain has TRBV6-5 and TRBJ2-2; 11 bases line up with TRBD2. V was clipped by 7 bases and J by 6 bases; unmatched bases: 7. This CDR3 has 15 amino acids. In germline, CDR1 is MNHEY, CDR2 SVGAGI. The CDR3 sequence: CASTKTSGIAGELFF. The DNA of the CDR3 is TGTGCCAGCACCAAGACTAGCGGGATCGCCGGGGAGCTGTTTTTT.